Listed below are T cell receptor beta chains from one sample, sequenced in a study of shared clonotypes between healthy human individuals. Some clones are missing from TCRdb's copy, which holds only in-frame ones; the method was immunoSEQ multiplex PCR. The sample contains about 1,900,000 clones, less than 95% of which appear only once. The material sequenced was naive CD8+ T cells sorted from blood. These receptor sequences come from a young man in good health. Each CDR3 is given with its conserved first and last residue. The order of the fields is D gene, V gene, clone size, J gene, CDR3 protein, CDR3 DNA. A D gene is named only where the DNA matches it firmly. Size is stated for part of the rows, as once, few or many counts, or as a class when the clone is expanded.

d_call: .
v_call: TRBV9
clone_size: .
j_call: TRBJ2-3
cdr3_aa: CASSVDPDRDDSLLDTQYF
cdr3_nt: TGTGCCAGCAGCGTAGATCCCGATCGGGACGATTCTTTGTTAGATACGCAGTATTTT

d_call: .
v_call: TRBV7-9
clone_size: .
j_call: TRBJ2-5
cdr3_aa: CASSSIGDSLRGEETQYF
cdr3_nt: TGTGCCAGCAGCTCGATAGGGGACTCCCTGCGGGGAGAAGAGACCCAGTACTTC

d_call: TRBD1
v_call: TRBV9
clone_size: .
j_call: TRBJ2-3
cdr3_aa: CASSAWDSSTDTQYF
cdr3_nt: TGTGCCAGCAGCGCCTGGGACAGTAGCACAGATACGCAGTATTTT

d_call: TRBD2
v_call: TRBV5-1
clone_size: once
j_call: TRBJ2-7
cdr3_aa: CASSWTSGGYEQYF
cdr3_nt: TGCGCCAGCAGCTGGACTAGCGGAGGATACGAGCAGTACTTC

d_call: .
v_call: TRBV6-5
clone_size: .
j_call: TRBJ1-2
cdr3_aa: CASSYSGGARGYTF
cdr3_nt: TGTGCCAGCAGTTACTCGGGAGGGGCGAGAGGCTACACCTTC

d_call: .
v_call: TRBV2
clone_size: .
j_call: TRBJ2-5
cdr3_aa: CASSCPCKTQYF
cdr3_nt: TGTGCCAGCAGTTGCCCTTGCAAGACCCAGTACTTC

d_call: TRBD2
v_call: TRBV9
clone_size: .
j_call: TRBJ2-7
cdr3_aa: CASSPRGSGYEQYF
cdr3_nt: TGTGCCAGCAGCCCCCGAGGTAGCGGGTACGAGCAGTACTTC

d_call: .
v_call: TRBV27
clone_size: few
j_call: TRBJ1-1
cdr3_aa: CASSFSGTEAFF
cdr3_nt: TGTGCCAGCAGTTTTTCGGGCACTGAAGCTTTCTTT

d_call: TRBD2
v_call: TRBV4-1
clone_size: .
j_call: TRBJ2-2
cdr3_aa: CASSPRLAGDTGELFF
cdr3_nt: TGCGCCAGCAGCCCTAGACTAGCGGGGGACACCGGGGAGCTGTTTTTT

d_call: TRBD1
v_call: TRBV18
clone_size: .
j_call: TRBJ1-1
cdr3_aa: CASSAPGQGASEAFF
cdr3_nt: TGTGCCAGCTCAGCCCCGGGACAGGGGGCATCTGAAGCTTTCTTT

d_call: .
v_call: TRBV19
clone_size: .
j_call: TRBJ1-3
cdr3_aa: CASSTRSVAGNTIYF
cdr3_nt: TGTGCCAGTAGTACGCGCAGTGTCGCTGGAAACACCATATATTTT

d_call: .
v_call: TRBV5-8
clone_size: .
j_call: TRBJ2-2
cdr3_aa: CASSPYGASNTGELFF
cdr3_nt: TGTGCCAGCAGCCCTTATGGGGCCTCGAACACCGGGGAGCTGTTTTTT

d_call: .
v_call: TRBV4-3
clone_size: .
j_call: TRBJ2-2
cdr3_aa: CASSQDRPLGGGTGELFF
cdr3_nt: TGCGCCAGCAGCCAAGATAGGCCCTTAGGGGGTGGCACCGGGGAGCTGTTTTTT

d_call: TRBD1
v_call: TRBV29-1
clone_size: .
j_call: TRBJ1-2
cdr3_aa: CSVGEWQGADYGYTF
cdr3_nt: TGCAGCGTCGGGGAATGGCAGGGGGCGGACTATGGCTACACCTTC

d_call: .
v_call: TRBV19
clone_size: .
j_call: TRBJ2-7
cdr3_aa: CASSFGAGSYEQYF
cdr3_nt: TGTGCCAGTAGTTTTGGAGCGGGTTCCTACGAGCAGTACTTC

d_call: .
v_call: TRBV19
clone_size: once
j_call: TRBJ2-7
cdr3_aa: CASSMGQISYEQYF
cdr3_nt: TGTGCCAGTAGTATGGGGCAGATCTCCTACGAGCAGTACTTC

d_call: .
v_call: TRBV9
clone_size: .
j_call: TRBJ2-2
cdr3_aa: CASSVGSTGELFF
cdr3_nt: TGTGCCAGCAGCGTAGGTAGCACCGGGGAGCTGTTTTTT

d_call: TRBD2
v_call: TRBV15
clone_size: .
j_call: TRBJ2-1
cdr3_aa: CATSRGRSGGHNEQFF
cdr3_nt: TGTGCCACCAGCAGGGGACGTAGCGGGGGGCACAATGAGCAGTTCTTC

d_call: .
v_call: TRBV5-6
clone_size: .
j_call: TRBJ2-7
cdr3_aa: CASRFRTASGHEQYF
cdr3_nt: TGTGCCAGCAGATTTAGGACAGCCTCCGGGCACGAGCAGTACTTC

d_call: .
v_call: TRBV11-2
clone_size: .
j_call: TRBJ2-7
cdr3_aa: CASSLVVGGYEQYF
cdr3_nt: TGTGCCAGCAGCTTAGTGGTGGGAGGCTACGAGCAGTACTTC

d_call: .
v_call: TRBV10-1
clone_size: .
j_call: TRBJ1-1
cdr3_aa: CASSESVGTEAFF
cdr3_nt: TGCGCCAGCAGTGAGTCGGTGGGGACTGAAGCTTTCTTT

d_call: .
v_call: TRBV5-1
clone_size: .
j_call: TRBJ2-7
cdr3_aa: CASSYRQASSYEQYF
cdr3_nt: TGCGCCAGCAGCTACCGACAGGCCAGTTCCTACGAGCAGTACTTC

d_call: .
v_call: TRBV4-1
clone_size: .
j_call: TRBJ2-4
cdr3_aa: CASSQSHIQYF
cdr3_nt: TGCGCCAGCAGCCAAAGTCACATTCAGTACTTC

d_call: .
v_call: TRBV6-5
clone_size: .
j_call: TRBJ2-5
cdr3_aa: CASNSVERQETQYF
cdr3_nt: TGTGCCAGCAACTCCGTGGAGCGCCAAGAGACCCAGTACTTC

d_call: .
v_call: TRBV7-9
clone_size: .
j_call: TRBJ2-7
cdr3_aa: CASSLTRESYEQYF
cdr3_nt: TGTGCCAGCAGCTTAACGCGGGAATCCTACGAGCAGTACTTC

d_call: .
v_call: TRBV9
clone_size: .
j_call: TRBJ2-2
cdr3_aa: CASSLADRSGTIAGELFF
cdr3_nt: TGTGCCAGCAGCTTAGCCGACAGGTCAGGGACTATAGCCGGGGAGCTGTTTTTT

d_call: .
v_call: TRBV7-8
clone_size: few
j_call: TRBJ2-7
cdr3_aa: CASSLGPGYEQYF
cdr3_nt: TGTGCCAGCAGCTTAGGCCCGGGTTACGAGCAGTACTTC

d_call: TRBD1
v_call: TRBV15
clone_size: .
j_call: TRBJ1-2
cdr3_aa: CATSTIWTGDCTF
cdr3_nt: TGTGCCACCAGCACCATTTGGACAGGGGACTGCACCTTC

d_call: .
v_call: TRBV28
clone_size: few
j_call: TRBJ1-2
cdr3_aa: CASSTSGGYTF
cdr3_nt: TGTGCCAGCAGTACCTCGGGGGGCTACACCTTC

d_call: .
v_call: TRBV6-5
clone_size: .
j_call: TRBJ2-7
cdr3_aa: CASSYSVVGHEQYF
cdr3_nt: TGTGCCAGCAGTTACTCGGTCGTGGGCCACGAGCAGTACTTC

d_call: .
v_call: TRBV5-6
clone_size: .
j_call: TRBJ2-1
cdr3_aa: CASSATRGGFIYNEQFF
cdr3_nt: TGTGCCAGCAGCGCAACCAGGGGTGGGTTTATCTACAATGAGCAGTTCTTC

d_call: .
v_call: TRBV5-1
clone_size: .
j_call: TRBJ2-3
cdr3_aa: CASSRTTGPSDTQYF
cdr3_nt: TGCGCCAGCAGCCGAACGACAGGTCCCTCGGATACGCAGTATTTT

d_call: .
v_call: TRBV7-9
clone_size: .
j_call: TRBJ2-7
cdr3_aa: CASSPHVYEQYF
cdr3_nt: TGTGCCAGCAGCCCGCATGTCTACGAGCAGTACTTC

d_call: .
v_call: TRBV6-1
clone_size: .
j_call: TRBJ1-5
cdr3_aa: CASSDTGFFSNQPQHF
cdr3_nt: TGTGCCAGCAGTGATACAGGTTTCTTTAGCAATCAGCCCCAGCATTTT

d_call: .
v_call: TRBV2
clone_size: .
j_call: TRBJ1-2
cdr3_aa: CASSDVRYGYTF
cdr3_nt: TGTGCCAGCAGTGACGTCCGATATGGCTACACCTTC

d_call: TRBD2
v_call: TRBV27
clone_size: .
j_call: TRBJ2-1
cdr3_aa: CASSLMGLDNEQFF
cdr3_nt: TGTGCCAGCAGTTTAATGGGACTAGACAATGAGCAGTTCTTC

d_call: .
v_call: TRBV5-6
clone_size: .
j_call: TRBJ2-6
cdr3_aa: CASSFGTSGANVLTF
cdr3_nt: TGTGCCAGCAGCTTCGGGACCTCTGGGGCCAACGTCCTGACTTTC

d_call: TRBD1
v_call: TRBV5-4
clone_size: .
j_call: TRBJ2-7
cdr3_aa: CASSRFIGGQGSYEQYF
cdr3_nt: TGTGCCAGCAGCCGATTCATTGGGGGACAGGGTTCCTACGAGCAGTACTTC

d_call: .
v_call: TRBV28
clone_size: .
j_call: TRBJ2-5
cdr3_aa: CASSKGNREETQYF
cdr3_nt: TGTGCCAGCAGCAAGGGCAACAGGGAAGAGACCCAGTACTTC

d_call: .
v_call: TRBV6-5
clone_size: .
j_call: TRBJ2-5
cdr3_aa: CASSTSGGSRETQYF
cdr3_nt: .

d_call: TRBD1
v_call: TRBV27
clone_size: .
j_call: TRBJ2-3
cdr3_aa: CASRTAGQGSDTQYF
cdr3_nt: TGTGCCAGCAGGACGGCGGGACAGGGATCAGATACGCAGTATTTT

d_call: .
v_call: TRBV7-9
clone_size: .
j_call: TRBJ2-7
cdr3_aa: CASSLEGTELFEQYF
cdr3_nt: TGTGCCAGCAGCTTAGAAGGGACGGAGCTTTTCGAGCAGTACTTC

d_call: .
v_call: TRBV7-9
clone_size: .
j_call: TRBJ1-5
cdr3_aa: CASSALVEEFNQPQHF
cdr3_nt: TGTGCCAGCAGCGCTCTTGTAGAGGAGTTCAATCAGCCCCAGCATTTT

d_call: TRBD1
v_call: TRBV7-9
clone_size: .
j_call: TRBJ2-3
cdr3_aa: CASSSMGQQPTDTQYF
cdr3_nt: TGTGCCAGCAGCTCGATGGGACAGCAACCCACAGATACGCAGTATTTT

d_call: TRBD1
v_call: TRBV18
clone_size: once
j_call: TRBJ2-7
cdr3_aa: CASSPPGTAIYEQYF
cdr3_nt: TGTGCCAGCTCACCTCCCGGGACAGCAATCTACGAGCAGTACTTC

d_call: TRBD1
v_call: TRBV7-6
clone_size: .
j_call: TRBJ2-7
cdr3_aa: CASSLRDSPYEQYF
cdr3_nt: TGTGCCAGCAGCTTACGGGACAGCCCCTACGAGCAGTACTTC